This passage covers 25 T cell receptor gamma chains from one sample sequenced in a study of γδ T cells in repeated Plasmodium falciparum infection (dated by TCRdb to the early 2020s). Vgamma9/Vdelta2+ and Vdelta2-negative gammadelta T cell populations were flow-sorted from peripheral blood mononuclear cells for bulk TCR repertoire analysis. The receptor library was made with multiplex PCR. The sequencer was an Illumina MiSeq. For TCRdb, the public reads were processed anew by CATT, and duplicate DNA sequences were folded into one row. Across this sample there are some 30,000 gamma-chain clones, with 1.4% to 1.5% seen only once. In total, the top ten clones hold just under 20% of the sample. The sequenced sample was gamma-delta T cells from blood. The receptors here all came from a pool of human donors (malaria-infected and uninfected, not separated).

As for this clone: TCRdb pairs this DNA with a much larger clone's protein that differs at residue 4, likely a read error; the protein shown was translated from the DNA. The V call is TRGV9, the J call TRGJP. Assignment of the J gene here rests on matching the DNA to germline, because TCRdb gives none. The germline CDR1 and CDR2 sequences are GITISATS and ISYDGTV (reference sequence). CDR3 size: 18 residues. Here the CDR3 DNA reads TGTGCCTTGCGGGAGACGAAGGGGCAAGAGTTGGGCAAAAAAATCAAGGTATTT. Translating gives CALRETKGQELGKKIKVF.

Only one count was recorded for this clone. The junction shows a germline mismatch at one end, possibly a read error. The gene calls are TRGV8 and TRGJ1 or TRGJ2. The J gene, left out of TCRdb, was set here by checking the DNA against germline. The CDR3 is made up of 14 amino acids. The germline CDR1 and CDR2 sequences are VENAVY and YDSYNSRV. The CDR3 DNA follows: TGCAGTGCCCCAGCCCCACTAAAATATTATAAGAAACTCTTT. Protein sequence: CSAPAPLKYYKKLF.

This clone was counted only a few times. This DNA's translation differs at residue 7 from TCRdb's protein, which comes from a much larger clone; a read error is likely, and the protein shown is translated from the DNA. The CDR3 loop is CATWEIVYYKKLF. The CDR3 region has the DNA TGTGCCACCTGGGAAATTGTATATTATAAGAAACTCTTT. The V and J genes are TRGV3 and TRGJ1 or TRGJ2. The CDR3 contains 13 residues. The germline gives CDR1 VTNTFY, CDR2 YDVSTARD (reference sequence). V shed 4 bases and J 4 bases; nucleotides not matched to a gene: 7.

In this sample, this clone turned up a few times. This probably arose from a read error, given a far larger clone one base away. The same CDR3 arises from other DNA sequences in this sample as well. This chain joins TRGV9 and TRGJ1 or TRGJ2. The J gene comes from matching the DNA to germline here; TCRdb lacks it. The CDR3 has 12 residues. Per germline, CDR1 GITISATS and CDR2 ISYDGTV (reference sequence). The V gene end was trimmed by 2 bases and the J gene end by 11 bases; junction bases not matched to a gene: 9. The CDR3 here is CALWEGHQEKLF. CDR3 sequence (DNA): TGTGCCTTGTGGGAGGGACATCAAGAGAAACTCTTT.

In this sample, this clone turned up a few times. This sequence is one base from a far larger clone and is likely a read error. Other DNA variants within this sample encode the same CDR3. The chain joins TRGV8 to TRGJ1 or TRGJ2. TCRdb gives no J gene; it was assigned here by matching the DNA to germline. Germline V lookup: CDR1 VENAVY, CDR2 YDSYNSRV. CDR3 length: 13 amino acids. CDR3 in amino acids: CATWDFSYYKKLF. CDR3 nucleotides: TGTGCTACCTGGGATTTCTCTTATTATAAGAAACTCTTT.

With respect to this clone: A clone one base away is much larger, so this may be a read error. The rearrangement links TRGV4 to TRGJ1 or TRGJ2. The J gene comes from matching the DNA to germline here; TCRdb lacks it. The CDR3 runs 13 residues. CDR1 is EGSTGY, CDR2 YDSYTSSV, per germline. The V gene end was trimmed by 4 bases and the J gene end by 11 bases; junction bases not matched to a gene: 14. CDR3 nucleotide sequence: TGTGCCACCTGGGAAGGGCCGTTTGAAGAGAAACTCTTT. Protein sequence: CATWEGPFEEKLF.

In regard to this clone: This DNA's translation and the protein TCRdb lists, from a much larger clone, do not match at residue 7, likely due to a read error; the protein shown is translated from the DNA. V and J are TRGV4 and TRGJP2. Since TCRdb gives no J gene, matching the DNA to germline was used here to assign it. Germline V gene sequence: CDR1 EGSTGY, CDR2 YDSYTSSV. V shed 0 bases, J shed 2 bases, and the junction held 24 bases outside the gene matches. This CDR3 spans 22 amino acids. The CDR3 DNA sequence: TGTGCCACCTGGGATGGGATAGGGCCCATAGTAAATTATCGGAGTAGTGATTGGATCAAGACGTTT. Amino acids: CATWDGIGPIVNYRSSDWIKTF.

This clone was seen repeatedly, ten times or more. The amino acid sequence in TCRdb belongs to a much larger clone and departs from this DNA's translation at residue 5, likely a sequencing read error; the sequence shown is translated from the DNA. The chain uses TRGV9 and TRGJP. Matching the DNA to germline supplied the J gene, which TCRdb does not give. Germline CDR1 reads GITISATS; CDR2 reads ISYDGTV (reference sequence). This CDR3 is 17 amino acids long. The CDR3 DNA sequence: TGTGCCTTGTGGGGGGTGCAGGAAGAGTTGGGCAAAAAAATCAAGGTATTT. Translating it yields CALWGVQEELGKKIKVF.

This clone came up many times. TCRdb's protein for this DNA is that of a much larger clone and differs from the translation at residue 5, likely a read error; the protein shown is the DNA translation. The chain recombines TRGV2 with TRGJ1 or TRGJ2. The J gene, missing from TCRdb, was assigned here through DNA to germline matching. In germline, CDR1 is EGSNGY, CDR2 YDSYNSKV. The CDR3 has 12 amino acids. CDR3 loop: CATWGGRSEKLF. The CDR3 region has the DNA TGTGCCACCTGGGGCGGGCGAAGTGAGAAACTCTTT.

This clone has a count of ten or more. The protein given by TCRdb reflects a much larger clone and differs at residue 3 from this DNA's translation, likely from a read error; the protein shown is the DNA's translation. The J gene is TRGJP, the V gene TRGV9. TCRdb carries no J gene annotation; the J gene was assigned here by matching the DNA with germline. Germline V lookup: CDR1 GITISATS, CDR2 ISYDGTV (reference sequence). The CDR3 has 16 residues. In nucleotides, the CDR3 is TGTGCCTCGTGGGAGGTAGGGGAGTTGGGCAAAAAAATCAAGGTATTT. It translates to CASWEVGELGKKIKVF.

A note on this clone: Since a far larger clone is one base different, this is likely a read error. Other DNA sequences of this sample code for an identical CDR3. The chain is built from TRGV9 and TRGJP. TCRdb gives no J gene; it was assigned here by matching the DNA to germline. The germline gives CDR1 GITISATS, CDR2 ISYDGTV (reference sequence). The CDR3 is 17 residues long. Written as DNA, the CDR3 is TGTGCCCTGTGGGAGGCACACCAGGAGTTGGGCAAAAAAATCAAGGTATTT. It encodes CALWEAHQELGKKIKVF.

Turning to this clone: TCRdb's entry gives the protein of a much larger clone, which mismatches this DNA's translation at residue 8, likely from a read error; the protein reported here is translated from the DNA. CDR3 nucleotide sequence: TGTGCCACCTGGGATGGGGAGGGGAAGAAACTCTTT. It encodes CATWDGEGKKLF. V usage is TRGV4 and J usage is TRGJ1 or TRGJ2. The CDR3 is 12 residues long. The V gene's germline CDR1 is EGSTGY and CDR2 YDSYTSSV. Unmatched junction bases numbered 6, after V lost 0 bases and J lost 10 bases.

This clone was found many times. CDR3 sequence (DNA): TGTGCCACCTGGGATGGGCAATCTCCATATTATAAGAAACTCTTT. Translated, it gives CATWDGQSPYYKKLF. The chain couples TRGV4 to TRGJ1 or TRGJ2. V trimming: 0 bases; J trimming: 4 bases; junction bases outside the gene matches: 9. This CDR3 contains 15 residues. Germline V lookup: CDR1 EGSTGY, CDR2 YDSYTSSV.

This clone was picked up many times. The CDR3 DNA is TGTGCCACCTGGGCCCACCGTAGTGATTGGATCAAGACGTTT. Translating gives CATWAHRSDWIKTF. The genes are TRGV4 and TRGJP2. The J gene comes from matching the DNA to germline here; TCRdb lacks it. The germline CDR1 and CDR2 sequences are EGSTGY and YDSYTSSV. V gave up 5 bases and J gave up 3 bases; unmatched junction bases: 6. This CDR3 has 14 residues.

This clone was counted between two and nine times. TCRdb attributes to this sequence the protein of a much larger clone, which differs from the DNA translation at residue 14; a read error is likely, and the protein displayed is translated from the DNA. The CDR3 reads CALWEVPIKELGKEIKVF. In DNA form, the CDR3 reads TGTGCCTTGTGGGAGGTGCCAATCAAAGAGTTGGGCAAAGAAATCAAGGTATTT. The chain combines TRGV9 with TRGJP. Since TCRdb gives no J gene, matching the DNA to germline was used here to assign it. CDR1 GITISATS and CDR2 ISYDGTV come from the germline V gene (reference sequence). The CDR3 extends over 18 amino acids.

Notes on this clone: A read error likely explains why the TCRdb protein, taken from a much larger clone, differs from this DNA's translation at residue 8; the protein shown is translated from the DNA. This chain connects TRGV4 to TRGJ1 or TRGJ2. Here the J gene came from matching the DNA to germline, since TCRdb omits it. The CDR3 is 13 amino acids. Per germline, CDR1 EGSTGY and CDR2 YDSYTSSV. CDR3 residues: CATWVTNCYKKLF. The CDR3 region has the DNA TGTGCCACCTGGGTTACGAATTGTTATAAGAAACTCTTT.

This clone was picked up a small number of times. The TCRdb protein comes from a much larger clone and disagrees with this DNA's translation at residue 9, likely due to a read error; the protein given here is derived from the DNA. The chain links TRGV9 to TRGJ1 or TRGJ2. TCRdb supplies no J gene; here it was assigned by aligning the nucleotide sequence to germline. Germline-derived CDR1 and CDR2 are GITISATS and ISYDGTV (reference sequence). The CDR3 runs 13 residues. Here the CDR3 reads CALWEIFYCKKLF. The CDR3 nucleotides read TGTGCCTTGTGGGAGATTTTTTATTGTAAGAAACTCTTT.

Turning to this clone: With a far larger clone one base away, a read error is the likely cause. Within the sample, other DNA sequences also encode this same CDR3. This chain connects TRGV9 to TRGJ1 or TRGJ2. The J gene was missing in TCRdb and was found by matching the end of the DNA to germline. The CDR3 contains 14 residues. The germline gives CDR1 GITISATS, CDR2 ISYDGTV (reference sequence). V lost 2 bases to trimming and J lost 3 bases; unmatched junction nucleotides: 7. This CDR3 reads CALWEAPFYYKKLF. CDR3 nucleotide sequence: TGTGCCTTGTGGGAGGCTCCTTTTTATTATAAGAAACTCTTT.

This clone was seen a handful of times. The likely explanation is a read error, given a far larger clone one base away. Other DNA sequences in this specimen translate into the identical CDR3. The chain joins TRGV9 to TRGJP. CDR3 length: 17 residues. CDR1 is GITISATS, CDR2 ISYDGTV, per germline (reference sequence). The CDR3 loop is CALWEVQIELGKKIKVF. CDR3 bases: TGTGCCTTGTGGGAGGTGCAGATTGAGTTGGGCAAGAAAATCAAGGTATTT.

Details on this clone: The TCRdb protein, from a much larger clone, departs from this DNA's translation at residue 3, likely by read error; the protein shown derives from the DNA. The V gene is TRGV2, the J gene TRGJ1 or TRGJ2. As TCRdb names no J gene, one was assigned here on the basis of a DNA match to germline. CDR3 length equals 13 residues. Per germline, CDR1 EGSNGY and CDR2 YDSYNSKV. CDR3 nucleotide sequence: TGTGCCCCCTGGGAGCTGGCATATTATAAGAAACTCTTT. This gives the protein CAPWELAYYKKLF.

In regard to this clone: TCRdb's listed protein matches a much larger clone and diverges from this DNA's translation at residue 11, likely through a read error; the protein shown comes from the DNA. The chain employs TRGV9 and TRGJ1 or TRGJ2. No J segment appears in TCRdb, so it was assigned here by matching the sequence to germline. CDR1 is GITISATS and CDR2 is ISYDGTV in the germline V gene (reference sequence). The CDR3 consists of 14 residues. DNA of the CDR3: TGTGCCTTGTGGGAGCTCGAGAATTATTATGAGAAACTCTTT. It yields the protein CALWELENYYEKLF.

The table lists this clone with a few counts. The TCRdb record carries a much larger clone's protein, which differs from this DNA's translation at residue 6; a read error is the likely cause, and the protein listed here is the DNA translation. The chain joins TRGV2 to TRGJ1 or TRGJ2. TCRdb supplies no J gene; here it was assigned by aligning the nucleotide sequence to germline. The CDR3 totals 14 residues. Germline trimming cut 3 bases from V and 1 base from J; bases unmatched to any gene: 6. The germline CDR1 and CDR2 sequences are EGSNGY and YDSYNSKV. The CDR3 bases are TGTGCCACCTGGGACAAGACTAATTATTATAAGAAACTCTTT. This translates into CATWDKTNYYKKLF.

By share, this clone counts as medium-sized. The chain has TRGV8 and TRGJP2. The CDR3 has 14 residues. CDR1 VENAVY and CDR2 YDSYNSRV come from the germline V gene. V lost 4 bases, J lost 0 bases, and 2 bases stayed unmatched. CDR3: CATWEYSSDWIKTF. CDR3 nucleotides: TGTGCCACCTGGGAGTATAGTAGTGATTGGATCAAGACGTTT.

This clone was seen only a few times. The likely explanation is a read error, given a far larger clone one base away. Within the sample, other DNA sequences also encode this same CDR3. Here the V gene is TRGV2, but the J gene went uncalled. There are 10 residues in the CDR3. Germline lookup yields CDR1 EGSNGY and CDR2 YDSYNSKV. CDR3 DNA sequence: TGTGCCACCTGGGACGTTAAGAAACTCTTC. This gives the protein CATWDVKKLF.

This clone was observed a few times. TCRdb's protein, taken from a much larger clone, differs from this DNA's translation at residue 11, likely owing to a read error; the protein displayed comes from the DNA. The J segment was not called; the V segment is TRGV4. Germline V gene sequence: CDR1 EGSTGY, CDR2 YDSYTSSV. This CDR3 has 13 residues. The CDR3 reads CATWGSNYYKRLF. CDR3 bases: TGTGCCACCTGGGGTTCGAATTATTATAAGAGACTCTTT.